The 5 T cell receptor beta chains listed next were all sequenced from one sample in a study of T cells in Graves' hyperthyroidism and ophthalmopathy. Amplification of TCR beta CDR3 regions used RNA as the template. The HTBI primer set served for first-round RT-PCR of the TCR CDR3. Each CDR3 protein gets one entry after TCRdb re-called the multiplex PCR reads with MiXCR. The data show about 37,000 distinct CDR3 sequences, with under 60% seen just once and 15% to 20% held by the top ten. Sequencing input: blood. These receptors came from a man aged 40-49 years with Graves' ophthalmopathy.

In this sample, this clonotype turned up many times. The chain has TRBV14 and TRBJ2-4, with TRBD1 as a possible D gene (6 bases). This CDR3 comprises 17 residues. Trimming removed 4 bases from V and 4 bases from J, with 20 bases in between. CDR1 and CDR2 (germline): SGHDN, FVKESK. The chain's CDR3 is CASSPRQAGSRKNIQYF. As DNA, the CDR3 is TGTGCCAGCAGCCCCCGACAGGCCGGGTCGAGAAAAAACATTCAGTACTTC.

CDR3 bases: TGCAGTGCTAGTCTAGCGGGGGCCAAAAACATTCAGTACTTC. Protein sequence: CSASLAGAKNIQYF. The genes are TRBV20-1 and TRBJ2-4; 9 bases fit TRBD2. The CDR3 covers 14 residues. Germline V gene data show CDR1 as DFQATT and CDR2 as SNEGSKA (reference sequence). V lost 3 bases to trimming and J lost 1 base; unmatched junction nucleotides: 1.

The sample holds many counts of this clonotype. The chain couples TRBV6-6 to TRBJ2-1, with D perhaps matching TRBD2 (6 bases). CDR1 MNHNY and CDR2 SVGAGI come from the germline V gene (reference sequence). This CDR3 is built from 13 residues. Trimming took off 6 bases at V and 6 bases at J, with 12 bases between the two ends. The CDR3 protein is CASSRRDLNEQFF. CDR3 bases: TGTGCCAGCAGCAGGCGGGATCTCAATGAGCAGTTCTTC.

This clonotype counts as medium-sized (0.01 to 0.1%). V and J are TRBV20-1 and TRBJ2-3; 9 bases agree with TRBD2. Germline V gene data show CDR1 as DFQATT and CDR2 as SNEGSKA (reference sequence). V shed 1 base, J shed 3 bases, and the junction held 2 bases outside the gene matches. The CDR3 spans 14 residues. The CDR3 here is CSARATSGTDTQYF. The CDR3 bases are TGCAGTGCTAGAGCGACTAGCGGAACAGATACGCAGTATTTT.

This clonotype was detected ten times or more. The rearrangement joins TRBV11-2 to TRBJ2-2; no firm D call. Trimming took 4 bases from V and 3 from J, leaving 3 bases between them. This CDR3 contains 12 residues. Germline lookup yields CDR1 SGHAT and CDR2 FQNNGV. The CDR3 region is CASSSYTGELFF. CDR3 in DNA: TGTGCCAGCAGCTCTTACACCGGGGAGCTGTTTTTT.